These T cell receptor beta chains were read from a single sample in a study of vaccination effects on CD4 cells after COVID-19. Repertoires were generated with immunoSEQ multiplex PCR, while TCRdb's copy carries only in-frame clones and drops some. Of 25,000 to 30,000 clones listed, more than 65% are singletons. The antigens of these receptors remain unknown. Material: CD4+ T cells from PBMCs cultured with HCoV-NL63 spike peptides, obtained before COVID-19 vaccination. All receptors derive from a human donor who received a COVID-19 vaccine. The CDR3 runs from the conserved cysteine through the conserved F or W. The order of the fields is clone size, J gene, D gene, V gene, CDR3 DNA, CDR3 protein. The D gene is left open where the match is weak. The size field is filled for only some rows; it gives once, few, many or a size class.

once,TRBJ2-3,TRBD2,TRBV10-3,TGTGCCATCAGTGTTTCTAGCGGGATGACAGATACGCAGTATTTT,CAISVSSGMTDTQYF
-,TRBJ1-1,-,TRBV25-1,TGTGCCAGCAGTGAATCTGGGGGGGGCACTGAAGCTTTCTTT,CASSESGGGTEAFF
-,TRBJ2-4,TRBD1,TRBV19,TGTGCCAGTAGTATCCCAACAGGGGGCGTCAAAAACATTCAGTACTTC,CASSIPTGGVKNIQYF
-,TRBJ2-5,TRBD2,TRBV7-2,TGTGCCAGCAGCGCGGCGGGACTAGCGGGAGAGACCCAGTACTTC,CASSAAGLAGETQYF
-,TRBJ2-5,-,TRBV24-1,TGTGCCACCAGTGCGGCGGGGCAGGAGACCCAGTACTTC,CATSAAGQETQYF
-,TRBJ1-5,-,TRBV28,TGTGCCAGCAGTACCCACCGGGGGGGGCCGTCCCAGCATTTT,CASSTHRGGPSQHF
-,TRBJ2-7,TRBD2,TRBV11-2,TGTGCCAGCAGTCATGGGGGGGCCTACGAGCAGTACTTC,CASSHGGAYEQYF
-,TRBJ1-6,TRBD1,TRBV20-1,TGCAGTGCTAATGAGGACAGGGGTTCACCCCTCCACTTT,CSANEDRGSPLHF
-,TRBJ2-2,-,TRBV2,TGTGCCAGCAGTATCAGGGGTGGCGGGGAGCTGTTTTTT,CASSIRGGGELFF
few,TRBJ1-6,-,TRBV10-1,TGCGCCAGCAGTGAGTCGACGAGGGTTATTATGTCACCCCTCCACTTT,CASSESTRVIMSPLHF
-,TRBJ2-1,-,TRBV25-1,TGTGCCAGCACCTCAATTGGGACCCCCACCAGCTCCTACAATGAGCAGTTCTTC,CASTSIGTPTSSYNEQFF
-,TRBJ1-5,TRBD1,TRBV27,TGTGCCAGCAGTTTAAACTACAGGGGCGGCAATCAGCCCCAGCATTTT,CASSLNYRGGNQPQHF
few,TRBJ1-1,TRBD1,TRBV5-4,TGTGCCAGCAGCCGGACAGGGGACACTGAAGCTTTCTTT,CASSRTGDTEAFF
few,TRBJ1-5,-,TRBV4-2,TGTGCCAGCAGCCAAGACGAGGGGACACAGCCCCAGCATTTT,CASSQDEGTQPQHF
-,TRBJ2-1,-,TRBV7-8,TGTGCCAGCAGCCAGGGGAGCTCCTACAATGAGCAGTTCTTC,CASSQGSSYNEQFF
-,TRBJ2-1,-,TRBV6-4,TGTGCCACTAGTCAGACGAACCGCAATGAGCAGTTCTTC,CATSQTNRNEQFF
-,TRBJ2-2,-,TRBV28,TGTGCCACCTTTCTGGGGTCGCGGACCGGGGAGCTGTTTTTT,CATFLGSRTGELFF
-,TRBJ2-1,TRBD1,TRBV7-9,TGTGCCAGCAGCTTACTAGGGGGCTCATCCTACAATGAGCAGTTCTTC,CASSLLGGSSYNEQFF
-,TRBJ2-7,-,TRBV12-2,TGTGCAAGTCGCTTAGAGGGGCAGAGTCACCCCCGCGAGCAGTACTTC,CASRLEGQSHPREQYF
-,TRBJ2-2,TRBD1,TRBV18,TGTGCCAGCTCACCGGTCGGGACAGGGGCCCCCGGGGAGCTGTTTTTT,CASSPVGTGAPGELFF
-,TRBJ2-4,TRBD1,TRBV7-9,TGTGCCAGCAGCTTATTGGTGACAGGGGACAAAAACATTCAGTACTTC,CASSLLVTGDKNIQYF
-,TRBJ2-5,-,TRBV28,TGTGCCAGCAGTACGAACTTGGTGTTTAAGAGCGTAAAGGGAGAGACCCAGTACTTC,CASSTNLVFKSVKGETQYF
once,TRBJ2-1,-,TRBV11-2,TGTGCCAGCAGCCCTCTTAGGGGGAGGGCCGATGAGCAGTTCTTC,CASSPLRGRADEQFF
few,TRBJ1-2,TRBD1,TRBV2,TGTGCCAGCAATCTACAGGGGGCCAACTATGGCTACACCTTC,CASNLQGANYGYTF
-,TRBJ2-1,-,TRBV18,TGTGCCAGCTCACCCCGGGAGAGCTCCTACAATGAGCAGTTCTTC,CASSPRESSYNEQFF
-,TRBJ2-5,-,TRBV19,TGTGCCAGTCGTGAGGTGGGGTTTGAGGAGACCCAGTACTTC,CASREVGFEETQYF
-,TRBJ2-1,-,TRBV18,TGTGCCAGCTCACCAATCGGAAGGGTCAGCTCCTACAATGAGCAGTTCTTC,CASSPIGRVSSYNEQFF
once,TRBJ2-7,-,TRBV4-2,TGTGCCAGCAGCCAAGATCGCGGGGCCGAGCAGTACTTC,CASSQDRGAEQYF
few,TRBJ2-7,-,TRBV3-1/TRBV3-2,TGTGCCAGCAGCCAAGATTCCTTTACCTACGAGCAGTACTTC,CASSQDSFTYEQYF
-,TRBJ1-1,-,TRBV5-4,TGTGCCAGCAGCTGGGGGTTTCTTGAGCCCACTGAAGCTTTCTTT,CASSWGFLEPTEAFF
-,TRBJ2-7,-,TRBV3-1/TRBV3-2,TGTGCCAGCAGCCATTCGTCGAGCTCCTACGAGCAGTACTTC,CASSHSSSSYEQYF
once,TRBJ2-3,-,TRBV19,TGTGCCAGTAGTCAGACCGGGACACAACGCCTCACAGATACGCAGTATTTT,CASSQTGTQRLTDTQYF
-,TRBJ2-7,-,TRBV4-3,TGCGCCAGCAGCCAAGTGGAGGGGCCCAGCTCCTACGAGCAGTACTTC,CASSQVEGPSSYEQYF
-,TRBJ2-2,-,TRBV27,TGTGCCAGCAGTTTATCTTTCTCCTCCACCGGGGAGCTGTTTTTT,CASSLSFSSTGELFF
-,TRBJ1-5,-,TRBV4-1,TGCGCCAGCAGCCAAGAAGGGAGAGTCGGCAATCAGCCCCAGCATTTT,CASSQEGRVGNQPQHF
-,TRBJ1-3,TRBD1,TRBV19,TGTGCCAGTAGTATGAAAACGACAGGGGGCTTTTCTGGAAACACCATATATTTT,CASSMKTTGGFSGNTIYF